One and the same sample provided the 11 T cell receptor beta chains below, sequenced in a study of blood T cell repertoires in COVID-19. TCRdb keeps only in-frame clones here, not all; method: immunoSEQ multiplex PCR. Among approximately 300,000 clones listed, just under 90% were seen once. The sample consisted of peripheral blood. These receptors were taken from a woman in her twenties or thirties with COVID-19, enrolled during active disease.

The genes are TRBV2 and TRBJ2-1, with D perhaps TRBD2 (5 bases). This CDR3 has 15 residues. Trimming took 5 bases from V and 9 from J, leaving 20 bases between them. CDR1 and CDR2 from the germline V gene are SNHLY and FYNNEI. The CDR3 here is CASSTTRRTPIEQFF. CDR3 DNA: TGTGCCAGCAGTACGACCCGAAGGACTCCCATTGAGCAGTTCTTC.

The V and J genes are TRBV19 and TRBJ1-1; D gene uncertain. V lost 1 base to trimming and J lost 0 bases, with 6 bases between them. CDR1 and CDR2 from the germline V gene are LNHDA and SQIVND (reference sequence). The CDR3 contains 14 residues. CDR3 protein: CASSIGAMNTEAFF. The CDR3 DNA sequence: TGTGCCAGTAGTATAGGGGCCATGAACACTGAAGCTTTCTTT.

This clone showed up just once. The rearrangement joins TRBV3-1 (or the pseudogene TRBV3-2) to TRBJ1-4; maybe TRBD1 (5 bases). The germline CDR1 and CDR2 sequences are LGHDT and YNNKEL (reference sequence). The ends were cut back, 5 bases at V and 10 bases at J, with 8 bases in the middle. The CDR3 loop spans 11 amino acids. The CDR3 sequence is CASSAQGKLFF. The CDR3 DNA is TGTGCCAGCAGCGCCCAGGGAAAACTGTTTTTT.

The rearrangement joins TRBV2 to TRBJ1-5; D is undetermined. Per germline, CDR1 SNHLY and CDR2 FYNNEI. The V and J ends lost 2 bases and 8 bases respectively, with 13 bases between them. The CDR3 runs 14 residues. In DNA, the CDR3 is TGTGCCAGCAGTGAATCACAACAGAGTAAGCCCCAGCATTTT. This translates into CASSESQQSKPQHF.

This chain connects TRBV27 to TRBJ2-7; no firm D call. V was pared by 11 bases and J by 2 bases, with 10 bases between. This CDR3 comprises 11 residues. CDR1 and CDR2 from the germline V gene are MNHEY and SMNVEV (reference sequence). CDR3 loop: CAAPLAYEQYV. In DNA, the CDR3 is TGTGCCGCGCCCTTGGCCTACGAGCAGTACGTC.

This chain connects TRBV18 to TRBJ1-6; no clear D gene. This CDR3 has 13 residues. From germline, CDR1 is KGHSH and CDR2 LQKENI. The V end lost 3 bases, the J end lost 8 bases, and 8 bases lay between the germline ends. CDR3 residues: CASSPVEDSPLHF. CDR3 nucleotide sequence: TGTGCCAGCTCACCGGTCGAGGATTCACCCCTCCACTTT.

The chain combines TRBV24-1 with TRBJ1-2, with D unclear. From germline, CDR1 is KGHDR and CDR2 SFDVKD. Deletions cut 7 bases from V and 2 bases from J, with 10 bases between. The length of the CDR3 is 13 residues. The CDR3 DNA follows: TGTGCCACCAGGGGAGGAGAAAACTATGGCTACACCTTC. As protein: CATRGGENYGYTF.

V is TRBV18 and J is TRBJ1-1; no firm D call. Deletions cut 3 bases from V and 1 base from J, with 6 bases between. Germline CDR1 and CDR2: KGHSH and LQKENI. The CDR3 is 13 residues long. The CDR3 region is CASSPQENTEAFF. The CDR3 DNA is TGTGCCAGCTCACCCCAGGAGAACACTGAAGCTTTCTTT.

This chain links TRBV10-3 with TRBJ2-1; a possible D gene is TRBD2 (6 bases). Trimming pared 0 bases from V and 4 bases from J, leaving 13 bases between. The germline V gene has CDR1 ENHRY and CDR2 SYGVKD. This CDR3 comprises 16 residues. The CDR3 sequence: CAISESTGGLYNEQFF. In nucleotides, the CDR3 is TGTGCCATCAGTGAGTCGACTGGGGGACTTTACAATGAGCAGTTCTTC.

The V and J genes are TRBV2 and TRBJ2-5; D gene ambiguous. There are 12 residues in the CDR3. Trimming stripped 8 bases from V and 4 bases from J, with 11 bases between. In germline, CDR1 is SNHLY, CDR2 FYNNEI. The DNA for the CDR3 is TGTGCCAGCGTCGGCGGCGGAGAGACCCAGTACTTC. Translation: CASVGGGETQYF.

This chain uses TRBV4-2 with TRBJ2-5; weak D call: TRBD2 (7 bases). The CDR3 is made up of 17 amino acids. Trimming removed 4 bases from V and 0 bases from J, with 18 bases in between. Per germline, CDR1 LGHNA and CDR2 YNFKEQ. CDR3 DNA: TGTGCCAGCAGCCCTCGTAGTGGGGGGGCCTACCAAGAGACCCAGTACTTC. As protein: CASSPRSGGAYQETQYF.